This T cell receptor beta chain was sequenced during a study of blood T cell repertoires in COVID-19. Cohort assignment relied on participant-reported clinical history. Sequencing was performed with immunoSEQ multiplex PCR; in TCRdb, only in-frame clones are kept and a portion is missing. The table has more than 60,000 clones, approximately 90% seen once. The CDR3 is 12 residues long. Germline CDR1 and CDR2: MGHRA and YSYEKL. The V gene end was trimmed by 2 bases and the J gene end by 8 bases; junction bases not matched to a gene: 2. The sample consisted of PBMCs or T cells enriched from blood (not recorded which). The TCR comes from a woman in her forties who had recovered from COVID-19. The genes are TRBV4-1 and TRBJ1-2, with 7 bases identical to TRBD1. Here the CDR3 reads CASSQQQGGYTF. The CDR3 DNA follows: TGCGCCAGCAGCCAACAACAGGGGGGCTACACCTTC.